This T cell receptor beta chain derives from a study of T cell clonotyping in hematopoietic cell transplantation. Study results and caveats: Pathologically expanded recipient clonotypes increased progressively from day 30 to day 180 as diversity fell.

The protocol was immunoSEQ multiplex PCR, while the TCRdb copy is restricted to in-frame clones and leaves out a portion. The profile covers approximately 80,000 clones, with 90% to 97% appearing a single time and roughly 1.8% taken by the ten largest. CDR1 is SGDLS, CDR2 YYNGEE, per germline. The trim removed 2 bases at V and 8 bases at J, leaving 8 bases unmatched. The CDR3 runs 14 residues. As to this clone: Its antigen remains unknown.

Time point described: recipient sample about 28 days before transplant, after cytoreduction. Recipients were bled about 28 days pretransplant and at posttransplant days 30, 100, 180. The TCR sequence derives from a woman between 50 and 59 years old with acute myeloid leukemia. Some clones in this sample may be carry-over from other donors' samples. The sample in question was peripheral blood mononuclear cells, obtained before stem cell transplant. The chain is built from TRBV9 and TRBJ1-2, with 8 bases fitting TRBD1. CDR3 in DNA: TGTGCCAGCAGCGTGGGGACAGGCGAAGGGGGCTACACCTTC. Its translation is CASSVGTGEGGYTF.